This is a list of T cell receptor beta chains from one sample in a study of blood T cell repertoires in COVID-19. Clones were sequenced by immunoSEQ multiplex PCR, and TCRdb holds only the in-frame ones, with some missing. The table lists around 150,000 clones, approximately 83% of them singletons, with about 10% in the top ten. Sequencing was performed on peripheral blood. These receptors all come from a woman aged 80 or older with active or convalescent COVID-19. Both conserved end residues are part of each CDR3. A D gene is named only where the DNA matches it firmly. For some rows the clone size is stated as once, few or many, or as a class when expanded; others skip it.

>.|TRBV7-9|TRBJ1-2|few
TGTGCCAGCAGCTTAGCGATCGAGGTGGGCTATGGCTACACCTTC
CASSLAIEVGYGYTF
>.|TRBV24-1|TRBJ2-4|.
TGTGCCACCAGTGATTTTGTCCGACTTTTTAACAAAAACATTCAGTACTTC
CATSDFVRLFNKNIQYF
>TRBD1|TRBV7-3|TRBJ2-5|few
TGTGCCAGCAGCTTAATTGGGACAGGGGGTAAAGAGACCCAGTACTTC
CASSLIGTGGKETQYF
>.|TRBV7-2|TRBJ1-6|.
TGTGCCAGCAGCTTAGATAGCGGAACCGCTAATTCACCCCTCCACTTT
CASSLDSGTANSPLHF
>.|TRBV11-3|TRBJ2-7|once
TGTGCCAGCAGCTTCCGCAGGACCTACGAGCAGTACTTC
CASSFRRTYEQYF
>.|TRBV4-1|TRBJ1-1|.
TGCGCCAGCAGCCAACAATATCCGTCAATGGGGGGGAAGAACACTGAAGCTTTCTTT
CASSQQYPSMGGKNTEAFF
>TRBD2|TRBV5-1|TRBJ2-2|.
TGCGCCAGCAGTATAGGCGGGGGGACCGGGGAGCTGTTTTTT
CASSIGGGTGELFF
>.|TRBV5-1|TRBJ1-4|.
TGCGCCAGCAGCTTGGCCGGGGGAACGGCTAATGAAAAACTGTTTTTT
CASSLAGGTANEKLFF
>.|TRBV30|TRBJ1-2|.
TGTGCCTGGAGTCACAGCATTAACTATGGCTACACCTTC
CAWSHSINYGYTF
>.|TRBV29-1|TRBJ1-5|.
TGCAGCGTTGGAGGCCTTACTGATAGCAATCAGCCCCAGCATTTT
CSVGGLTDSNQPQHF
>.|TRBV19|TRBJ1-2|.
TGTGCCACCGAAAGAGGGGGATCGGGATATGGCTACACCTTC
CATERGGSGYGYTF
>.|TRBV12-5|TRBJ2-4|.
TGTGCTAGTGGTTTGGTACTAACACAGGGAGCGGCAATAGCCAAAAACATTCAGTACTTC
CASGLVLTQGAAIAKNIQYF
>TRBD2|TRBV4-3|TRBJ2-1|once
TGCGCCAGCAGCCAAGAGAGGCTAGCGGGTGAGCAGTTCTTC
CASSQERLAGEQFF
>.|TRBV11-2|TRBJ1-1|.
TGTGCCAGCAGCTTAGACGGGGGGAGGTCGGGGATGGTAGCTTTCTTT
CASSLDGGRSGMVAFF
>TRBD1|TRBV29-1|TRBJ2-7|.
TGCAGCCTCGGACAGGGGGCGCGGGAGGTATCCTACGAGCAGTACTTC
CSLGQGAREVSYEQYF
>TRBD1|TRBV5-1|TRBJ1-3|.
TGCGCCAGCAGCTATTCACAGGGGGAGGCTGGAAACACCATATATTTT
CASSYSQGEAGNTIYF
>.|TRBV7-6|TRBJ1-3|.
TGTGCCAGCAGGGGGCTCGGAAACACCATATATTTT
CASRGLGNTIYF
>.|TRBV6-2/TRBV6-3|TRBJ1-1|.
TGTGCCAGCAGTGCCAATACAGGAGCTGAAGCTTTCTTT
CASSANTGAEAFF
>TRBD2|TRBV19|TRBJ2-2|.
TGTGCCAGTAGTATCCTAGCGGGGGGCCCCGGGGAGCTGTTTTTT
CASSILAGGPGELFF
>TRBD1|TRBV6-2/TRBV6-3|TRBJ1-1|.
TGTGCCAGCAGTTACCTGCCCGACAGGGGCACTGAAGCTTTCTTT
CASSYLPDRGTEAFF
>TRBD2|TRBV6-4|TRBJ2-3|once
TGTGCCAGCAGTATGACTAGCGGGGCAGATACGCAGTATTTT
CASSMTSGADTQYF
>TRBD1|TRBV7-9|TRBJ2-5|.
TGTGCCAGCAGCTTAGGACAGGGGGGCCAAGAGACCCAGTACTTC
CASSLGQGGQETQYF
>.|TRBV30|TRBJ1-5|.
TGTGCCTGGAGCCGACAGAATAGCAATCAGCCCCAGCATTTT
CAWSRQNSNQPQHF
>TRBD2|TRBV7-2|TRBJ2-6|.
TGTGCCAGCAGCCCGGGACTAGCGGGGGAGTACTCTGGGGCCAACGTCCTGACTTTC
CASSPGLAGEYSGANVLTF
>TRBD1|TRBV14|TRBJ1-6|.
TGTGCCAGCAGCCCTGGGACAGGAAATTTTCTCTATAATTCACCCCTCCACTTT
CASSPGTGNFLYNSPLHF
>.|TRBV6-2/TRBV6-3|TRBJ2-7|.
TGTGCCAGCAGTCATGACAGGACCCTCTACGAGCAGTACTTC
CASSHDRTLYEQYF
>.|TRBV3-1/TRBV3-2|TRBJ1-2|.
TGTGCCAGCAGCCGCGACAGGACTTCTAACTATGGCTACACCTTC
CASSRDRTSNYGYTF
>.|TRBV2|TRBJ2-1|.
TGTGCCAGCAGTGGTCCCGGGTCTAGCCCCAATGAGCAGTTCTTC
CASSGPGSSPNEQFF
>TRBD1|TRBV5-1|TRBJ1-1|few
TGCGCCAGCAGCTTTACAGGGGCCTACACTGAAGCTTTCTTT
CASSFTGAYTEAFF
>.|TRBV28|TRBJ1-2|.
TGTGCCAGCAGTTCCGACTATGGCTACACCTTC
CASSSDYGYTF
>.|TRBV5-4|TRBJ2-6|.
TGTGCCAGCAGCTTGGGCAGTCCTTCTGGGGCCAACGTCCTGACTTTC
CASSLGSPSGANVLTF
>.|TRBV5-4|TRBJ2-2|.
TGTGCCAGCAGGTCGGCCGGGATGCCGATCGGGGAGCTGTTTTTT
CASRSAGMPIGELFF
>TRBD1|TRBV5-1|TRBJ1-1|once
TGCGCCAGCAGCTTGGCGACAGGGACCCTGAGCACTGAAGCTTTCTTT
CASSLATGTLSTEAFF
>TRBD1|TRBV19|TRBJ2-7|.
TGTGCCAGTAGTATAGCAGGGACAGTAAGCTACGAGCAGTACTTC
CASSIAGTVSYEQYF
>.|TRBV7-2|TRBJ2-7|.
TGTGCCAGCAGCTTAAGCAAGGAGGCGTACACAAACTACGAGCAGTACTTC
CASSLSKEAYTNYEQYF
>TRBD1|TRBV11-2|TRBJ2-1|.
TGTGCCAGCAGCCTAACAGGGGGCAATGAGCAGTTCTTC
CASSLTGGNEQFF
>.|TRBV11-2|TRBJ2-7|.
TGTGCCAGCAGCTTAGTTACGGGAGTTTACTACGAGCAGTACTTC
CASSLVTGVYYEQYF
>TRBD2|TRBV16|TRBJ2-7|few
TGTGCCAGCAGCCCCTCTGGGGGGGTAGGCGAGCAGTACTTC
CASSPSGGVGEQYF
>.|TRBV27|TRBJ1-5|.
TGTGCCAGCAGTTTATTCTTTAGCAATCAGCCCCAGCATTTT
CASSLFFSNQPQHF